This note documents a single T cell receptor beta chain sequence. These data originate in a study of blood T cell repertoires in COVID-19. About the study: Researchers got acute and convalescent COVID-19 samples from the United States, Italy and Spain.

V was cut by 5 bases and J by 0 bases, with 12 bases left in between. Germline loops: CDR1 LNHNV, CDR2 YYDKDF (reference sequence). This CDR3 has 15 residues. Some clones are missing from TCRdb's copy, which holds only in-frame ones; the method was immunoSEQ multiplex PCR. There are 200,000 to 300,000 clones in the sample; around 85% occur only once, and about 3.1% lies in the top ten. Sequences were obtained from peripheral blood. V usage is TRBV15 and J usage is TRBJ2-3; D possibly corresponds to TRBD2 (7 bases). The clonotype comes from a young woman who had recovered from COVID-19. For the CDR3, the DNA is TGTGCCACCAGCCACCGGGGGGCCAGCACAGATACGCAGTATTTT. Translation: CATSHRGASTDTQYF. Complete variable domain (other parts from reference TRBV15 and TRBJ2-3): DAMVIQNPRYQVTQFGKPVTLSCSQTLNHNVMYWYQQKSSQAPKLLFHYYDKDFNNEADTPDNFQSRRPNTSFCFLDIRSPGLGDTAMYLCATSHRGASTDTQYFGPGTRLTVL.